The entry that follows covers one T cell receptor (beta chain) sequence. Original processing methods: Researchers report that nucleated cell counts were estimated from reference gene primer amplification. Profiled with immunoSEQ multiplex PCR; TCRdb holds only in-frame clones, not every one. V, J and clone size are those of that table, while D and trimming were read from the DNA. The profile shows about 46,000 clones, 75% to 90% of them singletons. The sample belongs to a study of blood T cell repertoires in COVID-19. Across the study: The samples span acute and convalescent COVID-19 from the United States, Italy and Spain. Sample material is recorded as cDNA or gDNA derived from T cells, B-cell-depleted T cells, or PBMCs.

The source is a man in his sixties with acute or convalescent COVID-19. The material sequenced was peripheral blood.

CDR3 sequence reads: CASSFRGSYEQYF. In DNA, the CDR3 is TGTGCCAGCAGCTTCCGCGGTTCCTACGAGCAGTACTTC. V gene TRBV5-4 combines with J gene TRBJ2-7; no definite D call. Trimming removed 2 bases at V and 1 base at J, with 7 bases between. The germline V gene has CDR1 SGHNT and CDR2 YYREEE (reference sequence). The CDR3 spans 13 residues. Together with reference TRBV5-4 and TRBJ2-7, the CDR3 gives the full variable domain: ETGVTQSPTHLIKTRGQQVTLRCSSQSGHNTVSWYQQALGQGPQFIFQYYREEENGRGNFPPRFSGLQFPNYSSELNVNALELDDSALYLCASSFRGSYEQYFGPGTRLTVT.